A selection of T cell receptor beta chains follows, all from one sample in a study of identical twins. TCRdb analysed the 5' RACE reads with MiXCR anew, one entry per CDR3 protein. The table includes hundreds of thousands of distinct CDR3 sequences, more than 6.5% detected once. The sample was also reused in another study, on yellow fever vaccine responses in identical twins.

The source material was PBMCs. These receptors came from a woman in her late teens or twenties in good health. The CDR3 runs from the conserved cysteine through the conserved F or W. D genes are given only for firm matches. The size of a clone is reported for some rows only, either as once, few or many, or as a class for expanded clones.

D: NA; length: 14; size: NA; J: TRBJ2-7; V: TRBV7-9; CDR3: CASSRAQAPSEQYF; DNA: TGTGCCAGCAGTCGAGCACAGGCTCCGAGCGAGCAGTACTTC
D: TRBD2; length: 13; size: NA; J: TRBJ2-5; V: TRBV6-1; CDR3: CASSWSGGGPQYF; DNA: TGTGCCAGCAGCTGGAGCGGGGGGGGGCCCCAGTACTTC
D: NA; length: 13; size: many; J: TRBJ2-5; V: TRBV4-3; CDR3: CASSQTVQETQYF; DNA: TGCGCCAGCAGCCAAACAGTCCAAGAGACCCAGTACTTC
D: TRBD1; length: 17; size: few; J: TRBJ2-1; V: TRBV7-2; CDR3: CASSLGTGGGSYNEQFF; DNA: TGTGCCAGCAGCCTAGGGACAGGGGGCGGGTCCTACAATGAGCAGTTCTTC
D: NA; length: 12; size: few; J: TRBJ1-6; V: TRBV12-3/TRBV12-4; CDR3: CASTKGNSPLHF; DNA: TGTGCCAGTACTAAGGGGAATTCACCCCTCCACTTT
D: NA; length: 14; size: many; J: TRBJ2-3; V: TRBV10-3; CDR3: CAISEDMLGDTQYF; DNA: TGTGCCATCAGTGAGGACATGCTCGGTGATACGCAGTATTTT
D: TRBD2; length: 17; size: NA; J: TRBJ2-1; V: TRBV28; CDR3: CASRGTSGRRSYNEQFF; DNA: TGTGCCAGCAGAGGGACTAGCGGGAGGCGATCCTACAATGAGCAGTTCTTC
D: TRBD1; length: 12; size: many; J: TRBJ1-1; V: TRBV2; CDR3: CAASGTGFEAFF; DNA: TGTGCCGCATCGGGGACAGGATTTGAAGCTTTCTTT
D: NA; length: 14; size: few; J: TRBJ2-3; V: TRBV11-2; CDR3: CASSAGSGTDTQYF; DNA: TGTGCCAGCAGCGCCGGGAGTGGGACAGATACGCAGTATTTT
D: NA; length: 15; size: NA; J: TRBJ2-7; V: TRBV5-1; CDR3: CASSLGPGVTYEQYF; DNA: TGCGCCAGCAGCTTGGGGCCGGGGGTCACCTACGAGCAGTACTTC
D: NA; length: 14; size: many; J: TRBJ2-3; V: TRBV6-5; CDR3: CASSYSGRTDTQYF; DNA: TGTGCCAGCAGTTACTCCGGGCGCACAGATACGCAGTATTTT
D: NA; length: 15; size: many; J: TRBJ2-7; V: TRBV4-1; CDR3: CASSQDSQEAYEQYF; DNA: TGCGCCAGCAGCCAAGATTCACAGGAAGCATACGAGCAGTACTTC
D: NA; length: 15; size: NA; J: TRBJ1-1; V: TRBV7-8; CDR3: CASSPPDGLNTEAFF; DNA: TGTGCCAGCAGCCCCCCCGACGGTCTGAACACTGAAGCTTTCTTT
D: TRBD2; length: 16; size: few; J: TRBJ2-7; V: TRBV7-9; CDR3: CASSVGTSGRGYEQYF; DNA: TGTGCCAGCAGCGTCGGGACTAGCGGGAGAGGGTACGAGCAGTACTTC
D: TRBD2; length: 18; size: few; J: TRBJ2-3; V: TRBV4-2; CDR3: CASSQVAGGPSSTDTQYF; DNA: TGTGCCAGCAGCCAAGTAGCGGGGGGGCCCTCTAGCACAGATACGCAGTATTTT
D: TRBD2; length: 16; size: NA; J: TRBJ2-7; V: TRBV10-2; CDR3: CASSERGGVAGREQYF; DNA: TGCGCCAGCAGTGAGAGGGGGGGAGTAGCGGGACGCGAGCAGTACTTC
D: NA; length: 15; size: NA; J: TRBJ1-1; V: TRBV6-1; CDR3: CASSEVWGASTEAFF; DNA: TGTGCCAGCAGTGAAGTCTGGGGCGCGAGCACTGAAGCTTTCTTT
D: NA; length: 14; size: few; J: TRBJ2-3; V: TRBV25-1; CDR3: CASSEYWGTDTQYF; DNA: TGTGCCAGCAGTGAATATTGGGGCACAGATACGCAGTATTTT
D: NA; length: 15; size: few; J: TRBJ2-2; V: TRBV6-1; CDR3: CAIGGPQPNTGELFF; DNA: TGTGCCATCGGTGGTCCACAGCCGAACACCGGGGAGCTGTTTTTT